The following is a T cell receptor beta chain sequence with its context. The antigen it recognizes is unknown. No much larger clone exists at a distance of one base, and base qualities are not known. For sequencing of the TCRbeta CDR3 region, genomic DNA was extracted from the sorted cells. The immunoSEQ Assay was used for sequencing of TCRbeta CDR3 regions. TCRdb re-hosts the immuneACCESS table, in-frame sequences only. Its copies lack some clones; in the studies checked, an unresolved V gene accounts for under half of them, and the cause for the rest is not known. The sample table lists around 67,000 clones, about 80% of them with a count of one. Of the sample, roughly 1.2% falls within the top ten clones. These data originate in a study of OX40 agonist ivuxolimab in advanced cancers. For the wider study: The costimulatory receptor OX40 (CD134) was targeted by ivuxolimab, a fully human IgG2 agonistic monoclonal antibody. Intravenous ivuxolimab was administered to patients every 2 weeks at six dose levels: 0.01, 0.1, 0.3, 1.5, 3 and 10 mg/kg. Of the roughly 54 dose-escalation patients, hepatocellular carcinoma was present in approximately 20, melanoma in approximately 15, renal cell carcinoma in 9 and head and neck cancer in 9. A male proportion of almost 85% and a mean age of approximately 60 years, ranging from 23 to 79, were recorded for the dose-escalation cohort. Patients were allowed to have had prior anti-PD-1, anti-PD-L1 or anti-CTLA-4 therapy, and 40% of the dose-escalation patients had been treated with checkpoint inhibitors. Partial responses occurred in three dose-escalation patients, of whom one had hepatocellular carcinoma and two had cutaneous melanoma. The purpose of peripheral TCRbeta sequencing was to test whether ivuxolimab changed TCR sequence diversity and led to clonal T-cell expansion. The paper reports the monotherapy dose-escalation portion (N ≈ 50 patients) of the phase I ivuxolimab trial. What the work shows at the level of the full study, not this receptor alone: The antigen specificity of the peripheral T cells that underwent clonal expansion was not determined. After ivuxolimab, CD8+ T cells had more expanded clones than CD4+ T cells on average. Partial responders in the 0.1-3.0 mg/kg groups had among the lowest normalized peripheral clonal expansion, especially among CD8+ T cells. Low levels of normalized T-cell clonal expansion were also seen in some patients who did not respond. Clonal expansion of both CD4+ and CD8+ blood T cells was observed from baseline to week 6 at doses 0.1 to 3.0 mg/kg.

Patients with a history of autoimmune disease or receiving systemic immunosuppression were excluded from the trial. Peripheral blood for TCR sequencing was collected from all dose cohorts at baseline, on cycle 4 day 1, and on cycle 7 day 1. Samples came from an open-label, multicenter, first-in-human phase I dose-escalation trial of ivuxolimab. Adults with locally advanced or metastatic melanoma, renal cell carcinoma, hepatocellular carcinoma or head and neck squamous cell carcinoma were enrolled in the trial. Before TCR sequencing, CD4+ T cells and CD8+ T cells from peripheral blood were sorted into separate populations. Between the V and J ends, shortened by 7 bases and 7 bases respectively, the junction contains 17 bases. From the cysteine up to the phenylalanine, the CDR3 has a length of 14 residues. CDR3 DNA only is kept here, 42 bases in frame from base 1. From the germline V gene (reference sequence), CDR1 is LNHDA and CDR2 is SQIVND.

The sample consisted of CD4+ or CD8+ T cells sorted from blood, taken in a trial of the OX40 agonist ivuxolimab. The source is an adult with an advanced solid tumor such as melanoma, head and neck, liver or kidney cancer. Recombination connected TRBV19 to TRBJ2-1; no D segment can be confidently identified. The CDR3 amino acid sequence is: CASKLVGRTNEQFF. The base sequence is TGTGCCAGTAAGTTGGTTGGGCGGACGAATGAGCAGTTCTTC.